This T cell receptor beta chain is from a study of cytomegalovirus exposure and HLA in healthy donors. Study conclusions and caveats: An analysis was carried out at a later point. It showed that HLA-associated TCR beta chains were more clonally expanded than equally common non-associated chains.

The PCR employed 60 Vbeta primers together with 13 Jbeta primers. Measured with immunoSEQ multiplex PCR; TCRdb has only the in-frame clones, and not every one. The sample shows some 220,000 clones, about 89% of them seen only once. Comment on this clone: The antigen is undetermined.

From germline, CDR1 is KGHSH and CDR2 LQKENI. The CDR3 has 15 residues. V lost 2 bases and J lost 3; bases outside the gene matches: 3. This receptor was identified in a woman aged 18-29 years in good health and CMV-seronegative. The V call is TRBV18, the J call TRBJ2-3, with 9 nucleotides matching TRBD1. Sequences were obtained from PBMCs. CDR3 protein: CASSPGTGRTDTQYF. CDR3 in DNA: TGTGCCAGCTCACCAGGGACAGGGAGGACAGATACGCAGTATTTT.